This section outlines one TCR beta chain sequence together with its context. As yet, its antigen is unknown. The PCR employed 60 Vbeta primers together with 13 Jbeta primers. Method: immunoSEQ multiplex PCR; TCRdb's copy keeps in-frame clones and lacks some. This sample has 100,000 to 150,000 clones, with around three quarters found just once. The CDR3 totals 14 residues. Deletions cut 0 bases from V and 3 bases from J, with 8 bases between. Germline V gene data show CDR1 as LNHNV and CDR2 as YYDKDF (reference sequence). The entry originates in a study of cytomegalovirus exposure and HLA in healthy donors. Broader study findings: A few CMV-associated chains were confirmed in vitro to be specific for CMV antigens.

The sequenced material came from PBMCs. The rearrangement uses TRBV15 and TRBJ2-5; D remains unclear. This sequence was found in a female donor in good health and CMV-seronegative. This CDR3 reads CATSRDTQKETQYF. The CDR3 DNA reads TGTGCCACCAGCAGAGATACGCAGAAAGAGACCCAGTACTTC.